What follows are 22 T cell receptor beta chains derived from one specimen sequenced in a study of beta chain features in type 1 diabetes. Sequenced material consisted of expressed TCRB transcripts (all of the isolated RNA was reverse transcribed). The table came from immunoSEQ multiplex PCR; TCRdb's copy has only in-frame clones and leaves some out. The sample holds a few hundred thousand clones; approximately 30% are singletons and the top ten take almost 0.065%. Material for sequencing was naive CD4+ T cells from blood. These receptors all stem from a man aged 18-30 years in good health.

The V and J genes are TRBV10-3 and TRBJ2-3; possibly TRBD2 for D (5 bases). Germline-derived CDR1 and CDR2 are ENHRY and SYGVKD. The CDR3 is 17 residues long. Trimming shortened V by 2 bases and J by 2 bases, and 17 bases separated the two germline ends. Here the CDR3 reads CAISEARLGANTDTQYF. Here the CDR3 DNA reads TGTGCCATCAGTGAGGCGCGCTTGGGAGCAAACACAGATACGCAGTATTTT.

This clone appeared a few times. This CDR3 reads CSVDSRTGGNEQYF. CDR3 bases: TGCAGCGTTGATAGTAGGACAGGGGGCAACGAGCAGTACTTC. The chain has TRBV29-1 and TRBJ2-7, with 11 bases identical to TRBD1. The V gene end was trimmed by 3 bases and the J gene end by 5 bases; junction bases not matched to a gene: 6. The CDR3 is made up of 14 amino acids. CDR1 and CDR2 (germline): SQVTM, ANQGSEA.

For this clone: Other DNA sequences in this sample translate to the same CDR3. V is TRBV5-1 and J is TRBJ2-1; 7 bases are a match to TRBD1. The germline CDR1 and CDR2 sequences are SGHRS and YFSETQ. The ends lost 2 bases at V and 5 bases at J; junction bases unmatched: 1. This CDR3 region has 13 residues. CDR3 residues: CASSLGTDNEQFF. DNA for the CDR3: TGCGCCAGCAGCTTAGGGACAGACAATGAGCAGTTCTTC.

This clone was detected a few times. CDR3 sequence: CASSPQGYTDTQYF. The CDR3, as DNA: TGTGCCAGCAGCCCACAGGGGTACACAGATACGCAGTATTTT. The chain has TRBV7-3 and TRBJ2-3, with 7 bases lining up with TRBD1. The length of the CDR3 is 14 residues. Germline V gene sequence: CDR1 SGHTA, CDR2 FQGTGA. The V segment lost 5 bases and the J segment 2 bases; nucleotides outside the gene matches: 4.

This chain joins TRBV10-3 and TRBJ1-2; tentatively, D is TRBD1 (6 bases). Germline CDR1 reads ENHRY; CDR2 reads SYGVKD. The CDR3 is made up of 15 amino acids. Trimming shortened V by 4 bases and J by 5 bases, and 17 bases separated the two germline ends. CDR3 bases: TGTGCCATCAGTGGGCTATCGACAGGCGAATATGGCTACACCTTC. This sequence encodes CAISGLSTGEYGYTF.

This clone was detected only once. The genes are TRBV20-1 and TRBJ2-1; 7 bases fit TRBD2. The CDR3 is 11 amino acids. Germline V gene lookup returns CDR1 DFQATT and CDR2 SNEGSKA (reference sequence). The junction had 5 bases not matched to a gene; V was cut back by 3 bases and J by 12 bases. The DNA of the CDR3 is TGCAGTGCTAGGGCGCGGGGGAGGCAGTTCTTC. As protein: CSARARGRQFF.

The rearrangement uses TRBV7-9 and TRBJ2-7; D is unresolved. In germline, CDR1 is SEHNR, CDR2 FQNEAQ (reference sequence). The CDR3 loop spans 11 amino acids. Trimming took 5 bases from V and 5 from J, leaving 7 bases between them. The CDR3, as DNA: TGTGCCAGCAGCATTGGAAACGAGCAGTACTTC. Residues: CASSIGNEQYF.

CDR3 sequence (DNA): TGTGCCTCTTCGCGGGGGGCGGAAAAACTGTTTTTT. It codes for CASSRGAEKLFF. The chain carries TRBV30 and TRBJ1-4, with D possibly TRBD1 on 6 matching bases. The CDR3 consists of 12 residues. The V end lost 7 bases, the J end lost 8 bases, and 14 bases lay between the germline ends. CDR1 GTSNPN and CDR2 SVGIG come from the germline V gene (reference sequence).

This clone appeared a single time. The gene calls are TRBV7-8 and TRBJ2-1; perhaps TRBD1 as D (6 bases). Trimming removed 3 bases from V and 2 bases from J, with 17 bases in between. Germline V gene lookup returns CDR1 SGHVS and CDR2 FQNEAQ. The CDR3 spans 17 residues. CDR3 sequence: CASSLPTGYWAYNEQFF. As DNA, the CDR3 is TGTGCCAGCAGCTTGCCCACAGGGTATTGGGCCTACAATGAGCAGTTCTTC.

J is TRBJ2-1 and V is TRBV4-2; 7 bases align to TRBD1. This CDR3 is built from 14 residues. Germline CDR1 and CDR2: LGHNA and YNFKEQ. J lost 5 bases, V lost 4 bases, and 5 bases had no gene match. The CDR3 is CASSPGQRDNEQFF. In DNA form, the CDR3 reads TGTGCCAGCAGCCCGGGACAGAGAGACAATGAGCAGTTCTTC.

This chain connects TRBV7-9 to TRBJ2-3; TRBD2 aligns across 9 bases. There are 15 residues in the CDR3. The junction had 6 bases not matched to a gene; V was cut back by 3 bases and J by 5 bases. CDR1 SEHNR and CDR2 FQNEAQ come from the germline V gene (reference sequence). Here the CDR3 DNA reads TGTGCCAGCAGCTTGGTAGCGGGAGTAGAAGATACGCAGTATTTT. Protein sequence: CASSLVAGVEDTQYF.

The CDR3 nucleotides read TGTGCCAGCAGTCCCGGGTTGCTCTACGAGCAGTACTTC. It encodes CASSPGLLYEQYF. The V and J genes are TRBV6-5 and TRBJ2-7; D is unresolved. The CDR3 has 13 amino acids. Germline CDR1 and CDR2: MNHEY and SVGAGI. The V end lost 5 bases, the J end lost 3 bases, and 11 bases lay between the germline ends.

This clone has a handful of counts. The chain links TRBV15 to TRBJ2-4; TRBD1 is a possible D gene (6 bases). Germline loops: CDR1 LNHNV, CDR2 YYDKDF (reference sequence). V shed 1 base and J shed 2 bases, with 15 bases lying between them. The CDR3 consists of 17 residues. CDR3 bases: TGTGCCACCAGCAGAGGAAGATTACAGGGATCCAAAAACATTCAGTACTTC. The encoded protein is CATSRGRLQGSKNIQYF.

This clone was detected a few times. The chain couples TRBV29-1 to TRBJ2-7, with D possibly matching TRBD2 (6 bases). The CDR3 is made up of 11 amino acids. Germline V CDR1 and CDR2: SQVTM, ANQGSEA. The CDR3 region is CTAGGSYEQYF. The CDR3 DNA follows: TGCACCGCCGGGGGTTCCTACGAGCAGTACTTC.

The CDR3 DNA sequence: TGTGCCAGCAGCCCCACCTCCGGGGAGCTGTTTTTT. Protein: CASSPTSGELFF. The gene calls are TRBV7-9 and TRBJ2-2, with unresolved D. The germline V gene encodes CDR1 SEHNR and CDR2 FQNEAQ (reference sequence). V was trimmed by 5 bases and J by 6 bases, leaving 7 bases between them. This CDR3 is 12 amino acids long.

Only a few counts were recorded for this clone. The chain links TRBV10-3 to TRBJ2-5; 11 nucleotides line up with TRBD2. V was pared by 7 bases and J by 4 bases, with 5 bases of the junction left unmatched. The CDR3 has 14 amino acids. Germline CDR1 reads ENHRY; CDR2 reads SYGVKD. Here the CDR3 reads CAITPGTSGETQYF. The CDR3 DNA reads as TGTGCCATCACCCCGGGGACTAGCGGAGAGACCCAGTACTTC.

DNA of the CDR3: TGTGCCAGCAGCCATTGGGGCAGGACGACTAATGAAAAACTGTTTTTT. This codes for CASSHWGRTTNEKLFF. V and J are TRBV14 and TRBJ1-4, with TRBD1 as a possible D gene (5 bases). Trimming shortened V by 3 bases and J by 2 bases, and 13 bases separated the two germline ends. The germline CDR1 and CDR2 sequences are SGHDN and FVKESK. The CDR3 extends over 16 amino acids. Full variable domain (rest looked up from reference TRBV14 and TRBJ1-4): EAGVTQFPSHSVIEKGQTVTLRCDPISGHDNLYWYRRVMGKEIKFLLHFVKESKQDESGMPNNRFLAERTGGTYSTLKVQPAELEDSGVYFCASSHWGRTTNEKLFFGSGTQLSVL.

This clone was picked up a small number of times. The genes are TRBV10-3 and TRBJ2-3; 9 bases match TRBD2. Trimming at V came to 7 bases and at J to 3 bases, leaving 11 bases not matched to a gene. Per the germline V gene, CDR1 is ENHRY and CDR2 is SYGVKD. This CDR3 has 16 residues. In nucleotides, the CDR3 is TGTGCCATCATGGCCATGAGCGGGAGGCAGACAGATACGCAGTATTTT. It specifies CAIMAMSGRQTDTQYF.

The chain combines TRBV7-2 with TRBJ2-1; 13 positions match TRBD2. The CDR3 runs 15 residues. From germline, CDR1 is SGHTA and CDR2 FQGNSA. V shed 5 bases, J shed 7 bases, and the junction held 5 bases outside the gene matches. The CDR3 loop reads CASSPLGLAGNEQFF. In nucleotides, the CDR3 is TGTGCCAGCAGCCCACTGGGACTAGCGGGGAATGAGCAGTTCTTC.

The table lists this clone with a few counts. This chain links TRBV9 with TRBJ2-7; 7 nucleotides agree with TRBD2. The V gene end was trimmed by 3 bases and the J gene end by 3 bases; junction bases not matched to a gene: 12. The CDR3 has 16 residues. Germline V gene lookup returns CDR1 SGDLS and CDR2 YYNGEE. CDR3 sequence: CASSAQGGPKFYEQYF. In DNA form, the CDR3 reads TGTGCCAGCAGCGCCCAGGGAGGGCCGAAGTTCTACGAGCAGTACTTC. The full variable domain, its missing parts supplied by reference TRBV9 and TRBJ2-7, is DSGVTQTPKHLITATGQRVTLRCSPRSGDLSVYWYQQSLDQGLQFLIQYYNGEERAKGNILERFSAQQFPDLHSELNLSSLELGDSALYFCASSAQGGPKFYEQYFGPGTRLTVT.

This clone was counted only a few times. The chain carries TRBV30 and TRBJ2-7; D possibly corresponds to TRBD1 (6 bases). Germline assignment: CDR1 GTSNPN and CDR2 SVGIG (reference sequence). The CDR3 is 13 residues long. Trimming removed 4 bases from V and 3 bases from J, with 13 bases in between. The CDR3 loop is CAWTQDRLYEQYF. CDR3 in DNA: TGTGCCTGGACGCAGGACAGACTCTACGAGCAGTACTTC.

The sample holds a few counts of this clone. The chain combines TRBV4-3 with TRBJ2-3; a weak D match, TRBD2 (6 bases). The CDR3 is made up of 15 amino acids. Trimming left V 3 bases short and J 4 bases short, with 14 bases between. Germline CDR1 reads LGHNA; CDR2 reads YSLEER. CDR3 coding DNA: TGCGCCAGCAGCCAGGGCGGGACTCAAGCAGATACGCAGTATTTT. Translation: CASSQGGTQADTQYF.